This passage covers 6 T cell receptor beta chains from one sample sequenced in a study of T cells in Graves' hyperthyroidism and ophthalmopathy. Authors of the study amplified TCR beta CDR3 regions from RNA transcripts. First-round RT-PCR targeting the TCR CDR3 was performed with the HTBI primer set. MiXCR was run by TCRdb on the multiplex PCR reads, yielding one entry per CDR3 protein. The sample yields approximately 560,000 distinct CDR3 sequences, just over 45% seen once. The sequencing input was peripheral blood or thyroid tissue (not recorded which). These receptors came from a woman aged 18 to 35 with Graves' hyperthyroidism.

A few counts support this clonotype. The gene calls are TRBV2 and TRBJ1-1; D is unresolved. V lost 3 bases and J lost 2, with 13 bases in between. The CDR3 sequence is 15 residues long. Germline V gene sequence: CDR1 SNHLY, CDR2 FYNNEI. This chain's CDR3 is CASSERGPLNTEAFF. CDR3 in DNA: TGTGCCAGCAGTGAGCGAGGTCCATTAAACACTGAAGCTTTCTTT.

V gene TRBV6-5 combines with J gene TRBJ2-7; D is uncertain. The V and J ends lost 3 bases and 7 bases respectively, with 10 bases between them. Germline values: CDR1 MNHEY, CDR2 SVGAGI. The CDR3 is made up of 12 amino acids. This CDR3 reads CASSYIGREQYF. The CDR3 DNA reads TGTGCCAGCAGTTATATAGGACGGGAGCAGTACTTC.

In regard to this clonotype: One base away lies a much larger clone, so this may be a sequencing read error. The chain carries TRBV2 and TRBJ2-6; no definite D call. This CDR3 is 16 amino acids long. The V end lost 3 bases, the J end lost 4 bases, and 13 bases lay between the germline ends. The V gene's germline CDR1 is SNHLY and CDR2 FYNNEI. CDR3 protein: CASSDLLPSGANVLTF. The DNA for the CDR3 is TGTGCCAGCAGTGATTTGTTGCCATCGGGGGCCAACGTCCTGACTTTC. The full variable domain, completed using reference TRBV2 and TRBJ2-6, is EPEVTQTPSHQVTQMGQEVILRCVPISNHLYFYWYRQILGQKVEFLVSFYNNEISEKSEIFDDQFSVERPDGSNFTLKIRSTKLEDSAMYFCASSDLLPSGANVLTFGAGSRLTVL.

This chain links TRBV9 with TRBJ2-7; no firm D call. V lost 4 bases to trimming and J lost 0 bases, with 17 bases between them. In germline, CDR1 is SGDLS, CDR2 YYNGEE. The CDR3 covers 16 residues. CDR3 loop: CASSQESGLPSYEQYF. The CDR3 DNA follows: TGTGCCAGCAGCCAAGAATCTGGTTTACCCTCCTACGAGCAGTACTTC.

This clonotype has ten or more counts. The chain joins TRBV10-3 to TRBJ2-7; TRBD2 aligns across 10 bases. The V segment lost 6 bases and the J segment 3 bases; nucleotides outside the gene matches: 8. Per the germline V gene, CDR1 is ENHRY and CDR2 is SYGVKD. The CDR3 is 15 amino acids. The DNA of the CDR3 is TGTGCCATCAGCGATGTAACTAGCGGGAACTACGAGCAGTACTTC. Translation: CAISDVTSGNYEQYF.

Many counts were recorded for this clonotype. The V and J genes are TRBV2 and TRBJ1-6; D might be TRBD1 (6 bases). V was cut by 5 bases and J by 4 bases, with 9 bases left in between. Germline CDR1 SNHLY, CDR2 FYNNEI. The CDR3 has 14 amino acids. The CDR3 spells CASSPDRYNSPLHF. The CDR3 DNA reads as TGTGCCAGCAGTCCGGACAGATATAATTCACCCCTCCACTTT.